This T cell receptor (beta chain) was captured by sequencing in a study of OX40 agonist ivuxolimab in advanced cancers. On the study more broadly: Ivuxolimab, an antibody acting as an agonist of OX40 (CD134), was used to treat patients. Study-level points and caveats: Normalized expansion of T-cell clones was also low for some nonresponders.

Of note for this clone: Its antigen is currently unknown.

Here immunoSEQ multiplex PCR was the method, and the copy in TCRdb shows in-frame clones only, minus some. The sample has 45,000 to 55,000 clones, under 95% seen once; the top ten hold roughly 12%. This clonotype was obtained from an adult with an advanced solid tumor such as melanoma, head and neck, liver or kidney cancer. Sequenced here: CD4+ or CD8+ T cells sorted from blood, sampled in a trial of the OX40 agonist ivuxolimab.

The CDR3: CARRLREGEQYF. For the CDR3, the DNA is TGTGCCAGGAGACTCAGGGAAGGAGAGCAGTACTTC. The chain has TRBV2 and TRBJ2-7, with D perhaps matching TRBD1 (5 bases). V was shortened by 9 bases and J by 7 bases, with 16 bases between the two germline ends. Germline loops: CDR1 SNHLY, CDR2 FYNNEI. The CDR3 covers 12 residues.